This T cell receptor (beta chain) was captured in a study of chemoradiotherapy in HPV16-positive cancers. Study-level information: Candidate HPV-specific clones and shared TCR motifs came from two HPV16-positive patients.

Study-wide points: HPV-responsive T-cell expansion during chemoradiotherapy was linked to improved recurrence-free survival in HPV16-positive patients. Functional assays defining HPV-specific T cells used only two HPV16-positive patients. Non-HPV-specific T cells did not expand in tumors during treatment, whereas candidate HPV-specific clones and E7-related motifs did.

Concerning this clone: The target antigen is unknown.

Data came from immunoSEQ multiplex PCR; TCRdb stores just in-frame clones and leaves some out. The sample consists of about 240 clones, around 96% of them appearing once. Germline CDR1 is MGHRA and CDR2 is YSYEKL. The CDR3 has 16 amino acids. V was pared by 6 bases and J by 0 bases, with 16 bases between. This sequence was found in a human donor with HPV-associated anogenital cancer. This chain links TRBV4-1 with TRBJ2-3, with a possible D match to TRBD1 (6 bases). The sequencing here drew on tumor tissue, taken from a patient who underwent chemoradiotherapy. CDR3 nucleotides: TGCGCCAGCAGTAAGGTGGGTGGGGGCAGCACAGATACGCAGTATTTT. Translation: CASSKVGGGSTDTQYF.